The sequence of this T cell receptor beta chain was determined in a study of blood T cell repertoires in COVID-19. About the research overall: The United States, Italy and Spain provided the acute and convalescent COVID-19 samples. From T cells, B-cell-depleted T cells, or PBMCs came the material, which was cDNA or gDNA.

The CDR3 is made up of 16 amino acids. Germline V CDR1 and CDR2: LNHDA, SQIVND (reference sequence). V was pared by 1 base and J by 4 bases, with 16 bases between. The method was immunoSEQ multiplex PCR; TCRdb's version includes in-frame clones alone and lacks a portion of them. The profile shows 50,000 to 60,000 clones, 80% to 90% of them singletons. This TCR was recovered from a man in his 60s with acute or convalescent COVID-19. The chain joins TRBV19 to TRBJ1-2; D may be TRBD1 (5 bases). The specimen was peripheral blood. DNA of the CDR3: TGTGCCAGTAGTATAGGCCCAGGGATGATGGGCTATGGCTACACCTTC. Translation: CASSIGPGMMGYGYTF.